The table lists the clone carrying this TCR beta chain with a few counts. The source of the sample is a study of T-cell reconstitution after alpha-beta-depleted transplantation in children. The J segment lost 5 bases and the V segment lost 3 bases, leaving 4 bases of the junction unmatched. The CDR3 has 15 residues. Germline CDR1 reads DFQATT; CDR2 reads SNEGSKA (reference sequence). Researchers prepared the TCRbeta library using unique molecular identifiers, the study reports. TCRdb recomputed calls from the PCR reads with MiXCR, one row per CDR3 protein. The sample has roughly 400,000 distinct CDR3 sequences; 43% are singletons.

The material was PBMCs, obtained before TCRalphabeta/CD19-depleted stem cell transplant. This receptor was obtained from a girl aged 2-10 years with aplastic anemia, due to receive a stem cell transplant. The rearrangement links TRBV20-1 to TRBJ2-2, with TRBD2 identical over 12 bases. The CDR3 region is CSARSSGGETGELFF. CDR3 nucleotides: TGCAGTGCTAGGTCTAGCGGGGGGGAAACCGGGGAGCTGTTTTTT.